The present T cell receptor beta chain was sequenced within a study of blood T cell repertoires in COVID-19. The length of the CDR3 is 14 residues. V dropped 0 bases and J dropped 7; count of bases not matched to a gene: 2. In germline, CDR1 is WNHNN, CDR2 SYGVQD (reference sequence). Sequencing used immunoSEQ multiplex PCR; TCRdb keeps in-frame clones, though not all of them. Counted here are approximately 210,000 clones, 89% occurring once; the ten biggest clones make up about 5%. Input material: peripheral blood. The J gene is TRBJ2-2, the V gene TRBV10-1; 7 positions match TRBD2. The TCR was taken from a woman in her thirties or forties with acute or convalescent COVID-19. The chain's CDR3 is CASSESSGIGELFF. The CDR3 coding sequence is TGCGCCAGCAGTGAGTCGAGCGGGATCGGGGAGCTGTTTTTT.